The sequence of this T cell receptor (beta chain) was determined in a study of yellow fever vaccine responses in identical twins. General study findings and limits: Reportedly, twins showed a vaccine T cell response that looked partly convergent and partly personalized.

TCRdb reanalysed the RT-PCR reads using MiXCR and keeps one entry per CDR3 protein. The table includes about 34,000 distinct CDR3 sequences, 50% to 75% detected once. Worth noting for this clonotype: Antigen specificity is unknown.

CDR1 is SGHRS, CDR2 YFSETQ, per germline. Trimming left V 0 bases short and J 5 bases short, with 10 bases between. This CDR3 spans 14 amino acids. The sequencing here drew on T cells from blood (PBMCs), unsorted or a sorted subset (not recorded which), taken before or after yellow fever vaccination (not recorded which). The source is a woman aged 18-29 years who received the yellow fever vaccine. The V gene is TRBV5-1, the J gene TRBJ2-3; a weak D match, TRBD1 (6 bases). The CDR3 here is CASSLDLRGDTQYF. Here the CDR3 DNA reads TGCGCCAGCAGCTTGGACCTCAGGGGAGATACGCAGTATTTT.